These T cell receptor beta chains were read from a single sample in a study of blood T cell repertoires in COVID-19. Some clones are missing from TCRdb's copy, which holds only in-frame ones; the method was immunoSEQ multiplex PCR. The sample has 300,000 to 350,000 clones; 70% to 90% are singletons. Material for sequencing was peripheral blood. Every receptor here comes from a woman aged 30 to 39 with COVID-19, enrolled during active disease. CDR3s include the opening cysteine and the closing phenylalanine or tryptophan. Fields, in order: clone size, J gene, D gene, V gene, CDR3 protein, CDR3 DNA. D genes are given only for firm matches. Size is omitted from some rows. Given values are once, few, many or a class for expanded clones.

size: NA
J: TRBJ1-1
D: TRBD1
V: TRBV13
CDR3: CASSSLRDSSTEAFF
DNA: TGTGCCAGCAGTTCTTTACGGGACAGTAGCACTGAAGCTTTCTTT

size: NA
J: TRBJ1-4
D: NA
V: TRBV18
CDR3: CASSSMAATNEKLFF
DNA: TGTGCCAGCTCATCGATGGCCGCAACTAATGAAAAACTGTTTTTT

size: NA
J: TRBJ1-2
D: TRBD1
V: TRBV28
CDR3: CASYTEGQSYGYTF
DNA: TGTGCCAGCTACACCGAGGGACAGAGCTATGGCTACACCTTC

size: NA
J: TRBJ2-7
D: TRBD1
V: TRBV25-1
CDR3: CASSGAGQGYEQYF
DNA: TGTGCCAGCAGTGGGGCGGGACAGGGCTACGAGCAGTACTTC

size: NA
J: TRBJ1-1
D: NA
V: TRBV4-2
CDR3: CASSQDSHNTEAFF
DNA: TGTGCCAGCAGCCAAGACAGTCATAACACTGAAGCTTTCTTT

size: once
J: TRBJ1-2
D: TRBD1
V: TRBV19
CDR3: CASSPGDRGTGYTF
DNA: TGTGCCAGTAGTCCAGGGGACAGAGGGACTGGCTACACCTTC

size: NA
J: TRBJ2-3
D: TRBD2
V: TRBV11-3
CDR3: CASSIQTSGGTDTQYF
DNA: TGTGCCAGCAGCATTCAGACTAGCGGGGGCACAGATACGCAGTATTTT

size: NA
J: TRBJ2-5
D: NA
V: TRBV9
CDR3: CASSVGSFQETQYF
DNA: TGTGCCAGCAGCGTAGGAAGCTTCCAAGAGACCCAGTACTTC

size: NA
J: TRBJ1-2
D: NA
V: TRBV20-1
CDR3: CSATGGQGYTF
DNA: TGCAGTGCCACGGGGGGTCAGGGCTACACCTTC

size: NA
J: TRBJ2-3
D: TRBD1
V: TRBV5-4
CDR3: CASSLGQGGTDTQYF
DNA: TGTGCCAGCAGCTTGGGCCAGGGGGGCACAGATACGCAGTATTTT

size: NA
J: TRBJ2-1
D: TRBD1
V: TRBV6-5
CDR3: CASSLDRGERNEQFF
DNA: TGTGCCAGCAGTTTGGACAGGGGTGAACGCAATGAGCAGTTCTTC

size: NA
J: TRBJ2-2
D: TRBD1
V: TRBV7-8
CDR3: CASRQDRGRTGELFF
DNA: TGTGCCAGCAGACAGGACAGGGGGCGAACCGGGGAGCTGTTTTTT

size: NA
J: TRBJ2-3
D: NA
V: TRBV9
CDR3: CASSSGEVYTDTQYF
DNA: TGTGCCAGCAGCTCTGGGGAGGTCTACACAGATACGCAGTATTTT

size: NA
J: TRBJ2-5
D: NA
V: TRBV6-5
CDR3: CASERGNQETQYF
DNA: TGTGCCAGTGAGAGGGGGAACCAAGAGACCCAGTACTTC

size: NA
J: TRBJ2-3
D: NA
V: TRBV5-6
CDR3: CASSLAGVPTDTQYF
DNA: TGTGCCAGCAGCTTGGCGGGGGTTCCCACAGATACGCAGTATTTT

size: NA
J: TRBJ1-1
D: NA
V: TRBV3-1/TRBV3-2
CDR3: CASSQALGGKTRGTEAFF
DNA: TGTGCCAGCAGCCAAGCTTTAGGGGGAAAGACAAGGGGGACTGAAGCTTTCTTT

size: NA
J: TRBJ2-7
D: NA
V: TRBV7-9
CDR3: CASSRERAEQYF
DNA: TGTGCCAGCAGTCGAGAGCGGGCCGAGCAGTACTTC

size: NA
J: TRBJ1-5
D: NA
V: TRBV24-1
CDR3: CATSGGGRGQPQHF
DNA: TGTGCCACCAGTGGTGGGGGCAGGGGTCAGCCCCAGCATTTT

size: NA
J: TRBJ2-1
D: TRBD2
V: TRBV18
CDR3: CASSTSTSRASYNEQFF
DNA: TGTGCCAGCTCAACCTCGACTAGCCGTGCCTCCTACAATGAGCAGTTCTTC

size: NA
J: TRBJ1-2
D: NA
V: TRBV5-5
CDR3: CASSSRGSLYFLGYTF
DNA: TGTGCCAGCAGCTCAAGGGGGAGCTTATACTTTTTGGGCTACACCTTC

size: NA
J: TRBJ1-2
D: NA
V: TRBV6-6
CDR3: CASSHTGRHPLYGYTF
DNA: TGTGCCAGCAGTCATACAGGCAGGCACCCTCTCTATGGCTACACCTTC

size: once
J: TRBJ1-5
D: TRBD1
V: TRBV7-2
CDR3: CASSRQGSQPQHF
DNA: TGTGCCAGCAGCCGACAGGGTTCGCAGCCCCAGCATTTT

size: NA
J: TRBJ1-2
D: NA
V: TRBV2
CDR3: CASSERSGGYTF
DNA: TGTGCCAGCAGTGAAAGGTCCGGGGGCTACACCTTC

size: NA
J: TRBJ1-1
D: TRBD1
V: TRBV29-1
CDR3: CSVGTGSTEAFF
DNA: TGCAGCGTGGGGACAGGGTCCACTGAAGCTTTCTTT

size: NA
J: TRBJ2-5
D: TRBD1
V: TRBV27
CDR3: CASSPLGTEQETQYF
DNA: TGTGCCAGCAGCCCCCTCGGGACAGAACAAGAGACCCAGTACTTC

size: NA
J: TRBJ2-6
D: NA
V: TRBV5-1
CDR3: CASSIQVSGANVLTF
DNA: TGCGCCAGCAGCATACAGGTCTCTGGGGCCAACGTCCTGACTTTC

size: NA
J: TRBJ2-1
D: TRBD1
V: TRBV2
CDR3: CASRVLRDSGIHEQFF
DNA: TGTGCCAGCAGGGTATTACGGGACAGTGGAATCCATGAGCAGTTCTTC

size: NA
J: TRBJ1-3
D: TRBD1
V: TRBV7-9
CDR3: CASSFYRGTSGNTIYF
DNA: TGTGCCAGCAGCTTCTACAGGGGGACCTCTGGAAACACCATATATTTT

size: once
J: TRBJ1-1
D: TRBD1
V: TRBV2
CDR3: CARETGWGAFF
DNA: TGTGCCAGAGAGACAGGGTGGGGAGCTTTCTTT

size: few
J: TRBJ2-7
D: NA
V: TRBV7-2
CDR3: CASSPHGRGAYEQYF
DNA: TGTGCCAGCAGCCCGCACGGCAGGGGGGCCTACGAGCAGTACTTC

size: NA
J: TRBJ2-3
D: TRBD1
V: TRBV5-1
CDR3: CASNRGTTSTDTQYF
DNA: TGCGCCAGCAACAGGGGCACAACTAGCACAGATACGCAGTATTTT

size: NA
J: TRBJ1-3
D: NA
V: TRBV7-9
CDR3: CASSFQGLDGNTIYF
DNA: TGTGCCAGCAGCTTCCAGGGGTTAGATGGAAACACCATATATTTT

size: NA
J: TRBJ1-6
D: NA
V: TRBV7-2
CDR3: CASSPSRGGFTLHF
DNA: TGTGCCAGCAGCCCGTCGAGGGGGGGATTCACCCTCCACTTT

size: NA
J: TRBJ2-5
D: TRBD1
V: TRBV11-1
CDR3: CASSLDDRVEETQYF
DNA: TGTGCCAGCAGCTTAGACGACAGGGTGGAAGAGACCCAGTACTTC

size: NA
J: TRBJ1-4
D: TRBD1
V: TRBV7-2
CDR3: CASSLTGVGEKLFF
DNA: TGTGCCAGCAGCTTGACAGGGGTGGGTGAAAAACTGTTTTTT

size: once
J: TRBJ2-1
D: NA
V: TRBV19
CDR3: CASSLDTSYNEQFF
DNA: TGTGCCAGTAGTCTCGACACTTCCTACAATGAGCAGTTCTTC

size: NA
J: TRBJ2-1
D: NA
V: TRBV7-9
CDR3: CASSADYSYNEQFF
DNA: TGTGCCAGCAGCGCGGACTACTCCTACAATGAGCAGTTCTTC

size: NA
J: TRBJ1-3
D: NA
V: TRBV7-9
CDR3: CASSPHGRNSGNTIYF
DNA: TGTGCCAGCAGCCCCCATGGCCGAAACTCTGGAAACACCATATATTTT

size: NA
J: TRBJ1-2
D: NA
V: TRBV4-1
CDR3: CASSQGPRTVNYGYTF
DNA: TGCGCCAGCAGCCAAGGCCCCCGAACAGTTAACTATGGCTACACCTTC

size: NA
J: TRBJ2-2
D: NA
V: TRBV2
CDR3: CASIYGGTTGELFF
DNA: TGTGCCAGCATATACGGAGGGACCACCGGGGAGCTGTTTTTT

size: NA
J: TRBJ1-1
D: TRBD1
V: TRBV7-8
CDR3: CASSTSDRGGGSEAFF
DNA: TGTGCCAGCAGCACCTCGGACAGGGGGGGCGGCTCTGAAGCTTTCTTT

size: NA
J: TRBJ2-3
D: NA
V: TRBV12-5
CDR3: CASGLARLPLDTQYF
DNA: TGTGCTAGTGGTTTGGCTAGATTGCCGTTAGATACGCAGTATTTT

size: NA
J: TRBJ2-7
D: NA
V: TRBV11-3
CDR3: CASSTGPSSYEQYF
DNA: TGTGCCAGCAGTACAGGGCCCTCTTCCTACGAGCAGTACTTC

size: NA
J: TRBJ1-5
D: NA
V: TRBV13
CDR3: CASSSSSEPNQPQHF
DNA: TGTGCCAGCAGCTCCTCCTCGGAGCCTAATCAGCCCCAGCATTTT

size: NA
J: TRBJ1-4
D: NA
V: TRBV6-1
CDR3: CASSEDSIATNEKLFF
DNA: TGTGCCAGCAGTGAAGACTCCATTGCAACTAATGAAAAACTGTTTTTT

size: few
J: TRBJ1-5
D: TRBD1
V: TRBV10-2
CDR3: CASRYGQGNQPQHF
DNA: TGCGCCAGCCGGTACGGACAGGGCAATCAGCCCCAGCATTTT

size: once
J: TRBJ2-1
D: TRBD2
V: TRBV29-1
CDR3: CSGQRGLAGGDNEQFF
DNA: TGCAGCGGGCAACGAGGTCTAGCGGGGGGGGACAATGAGCAGTTCTTC

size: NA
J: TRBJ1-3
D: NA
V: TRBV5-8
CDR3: CASSKSSGNTIYF
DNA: TGTGCCAGCAGCAAATCTTCTGGAAACACCATATATTTT

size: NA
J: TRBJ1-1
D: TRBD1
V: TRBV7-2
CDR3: CASSQITGGDTEAFF
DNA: TGTGCCAGCAGCCAAATTACAGGGGGCGACACTGAAGCTTTCTTT

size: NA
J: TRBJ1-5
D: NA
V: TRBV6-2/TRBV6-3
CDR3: CASSSKGRDQPQHF
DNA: TGTGCCAGCAGTTCCAAGGGGCGAGACCAGCCCCAGCATTTT

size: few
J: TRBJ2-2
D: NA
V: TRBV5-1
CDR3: CASRRENGELFF
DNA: TGCGCCAGCAGGAGGGAGAACGGGGAGCTGTTTTTT

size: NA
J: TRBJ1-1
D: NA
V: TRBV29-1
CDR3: CSVVGAEAFF
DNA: TGCAGCGTTGTGGGGGCCGAAGCTTTCTTT

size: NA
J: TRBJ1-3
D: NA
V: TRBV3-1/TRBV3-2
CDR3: CASSPQNRGPDGNTIYF
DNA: TGTGCCAGCAGCCCTCAAAATCGAGGGCCCGATGGAAACACCATATATTTT

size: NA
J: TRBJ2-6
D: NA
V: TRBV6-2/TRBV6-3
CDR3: CASSYGAGANVLTF
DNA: TGTGCCAGCAGTTACGGGGCCGGGGCCAACGTCCTGACTTTC

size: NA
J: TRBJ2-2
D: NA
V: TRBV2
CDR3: CASSEALRVTGELFF
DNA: TGTGCCAGCAGTGAAGCGCTTCGGGTGACCGGGGAGCTGTTTTTT